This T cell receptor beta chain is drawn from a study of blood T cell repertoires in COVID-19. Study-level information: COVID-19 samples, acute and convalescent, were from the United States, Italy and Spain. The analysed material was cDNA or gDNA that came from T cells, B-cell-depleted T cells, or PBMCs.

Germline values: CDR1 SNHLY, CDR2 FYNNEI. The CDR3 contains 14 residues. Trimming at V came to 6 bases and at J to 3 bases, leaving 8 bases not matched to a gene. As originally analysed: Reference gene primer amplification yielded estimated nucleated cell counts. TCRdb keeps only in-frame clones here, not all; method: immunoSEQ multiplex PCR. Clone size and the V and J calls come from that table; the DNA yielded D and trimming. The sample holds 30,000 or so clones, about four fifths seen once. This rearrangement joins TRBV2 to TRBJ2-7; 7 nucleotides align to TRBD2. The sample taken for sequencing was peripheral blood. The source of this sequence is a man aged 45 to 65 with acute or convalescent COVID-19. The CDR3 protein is CASRPNGGSYEQYF. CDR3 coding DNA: TGTGCCAGCAGGCCGAATGGCGGGAGCTACGAGCAGTACTTC.